This TCR beta chain was sequenced during a study of siplizumab effects on memory and regulatory T cells. As for this clone: Its antigen is still unknown.

Produced via immunoSEQ multiplex PCR; TCRdb's table is partial and in-frame only. In the table there are around 97,000 clones, about 93% of which are singletons. Overall study findings and caveats: Naive T cell populations appeared to exhibit greater diversity than memory cells and appeared to be major alloresponse contributors. Alloreactive clones mapping to unstimulated subsets formed only a minor fraction.

The CDR3 sequence is 16 residues long. The V gene's germline CDR1 is KGHSH and CDR2 LQKENI. Trimming stripped 4 bases from V and 5 bases from J, with 20 bases between. The gene calls are TRBV18 and TRBJ2-5, with D tentatively TRBD1 (6 bases). Material for sequencing was non-Treg CD4+ T cells sorted from blood. This clonotype was obtained from a human donor in good health. The CDR3 DNA sequence: TGTGCCAGCTCACGGAATACAGGGAGTAGACGGGAGACCCAGTACTTC. This sequence encodes CASSRNTGSRRETQYF.